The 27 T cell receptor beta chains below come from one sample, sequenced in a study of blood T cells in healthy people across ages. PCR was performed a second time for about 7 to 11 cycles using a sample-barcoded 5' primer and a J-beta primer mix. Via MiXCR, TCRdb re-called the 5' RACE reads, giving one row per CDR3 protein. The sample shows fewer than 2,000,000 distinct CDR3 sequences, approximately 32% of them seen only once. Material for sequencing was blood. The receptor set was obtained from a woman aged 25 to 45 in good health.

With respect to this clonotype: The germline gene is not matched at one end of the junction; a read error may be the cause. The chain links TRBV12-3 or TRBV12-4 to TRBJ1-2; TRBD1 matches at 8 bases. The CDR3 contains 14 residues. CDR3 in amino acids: CASRPGQENYGCTF. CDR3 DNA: TGTGCCAGCAGACCGGGACAGGAGAACTATGGCTGCACCTTC.

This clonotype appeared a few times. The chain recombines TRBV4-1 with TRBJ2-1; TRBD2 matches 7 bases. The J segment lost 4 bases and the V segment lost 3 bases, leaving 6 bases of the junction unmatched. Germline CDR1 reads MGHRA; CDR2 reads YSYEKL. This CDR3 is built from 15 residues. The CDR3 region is CASSHELAAYNEQFF. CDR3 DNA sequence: TGCGCCAGCAGCCATGAGCTAGCGGCTTACAATGAGCAGTTCTTC.

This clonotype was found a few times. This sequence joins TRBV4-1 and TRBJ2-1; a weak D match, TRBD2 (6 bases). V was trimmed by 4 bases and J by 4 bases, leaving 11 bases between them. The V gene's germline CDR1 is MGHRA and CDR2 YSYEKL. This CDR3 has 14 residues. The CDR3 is CASSPERVYNEQFF. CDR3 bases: TGCGCCAGCAGCCCTGAGCGGGTTTACAATGAGCAGTTCTTC.

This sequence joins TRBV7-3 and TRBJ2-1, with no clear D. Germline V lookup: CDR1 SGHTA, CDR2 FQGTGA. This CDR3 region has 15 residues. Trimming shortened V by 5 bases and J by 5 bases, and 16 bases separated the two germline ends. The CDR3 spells CASSHSGLRDNEQFF. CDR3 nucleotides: TGTGCCAGCAGCCACTCCGGGTTAAGGGACAATGAGCAGTTCTTC. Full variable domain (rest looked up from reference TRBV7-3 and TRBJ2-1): GAGVSQTPSNKVTEKGKYVELRCDPISGHTALYWYRQSLGQGPEFLIYFQGTGAADDSGLPNDRFFAVRPEGSVSTLKIQRTERGDSAVYLCASSHSGLRDNEQFFGPGTRLTVL.

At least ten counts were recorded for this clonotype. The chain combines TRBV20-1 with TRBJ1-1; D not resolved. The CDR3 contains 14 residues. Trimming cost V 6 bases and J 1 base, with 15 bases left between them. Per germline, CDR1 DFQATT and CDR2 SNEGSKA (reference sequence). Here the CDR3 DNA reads TGCAGTGCGAGATCTTGGTCGGGGAACACTGAAGCTTTCTTT. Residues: CSARSWSGNTEAFF.

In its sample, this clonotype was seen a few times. The CDR3 DNA is TGTGCCAGCAGCGTGGGGACAGGGGTGGAGACCCAGTACTTC. It codes for CASSVGTGVETQYF. The rearrangement links TRBV9 to TRBJ2-5, with TRBD1 identical over 10 bases. CDR1 and CDR2 from the germline V gene are SGDLS and YYNGEE. The CDR3 is made up of 14 amino acids. J gave up 5 bases and V 2 bases, and 3 bases lay outside the gene matches.

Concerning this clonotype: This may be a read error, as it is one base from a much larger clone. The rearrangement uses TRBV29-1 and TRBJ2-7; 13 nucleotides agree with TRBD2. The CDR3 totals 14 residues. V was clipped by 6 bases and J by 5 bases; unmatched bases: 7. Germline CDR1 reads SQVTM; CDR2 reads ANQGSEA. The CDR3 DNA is TGCAGCGTCCGGACTAGCGGGAGACCCCACGAGCAGTACTTC. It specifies CSVRTSGRPHEQYF.

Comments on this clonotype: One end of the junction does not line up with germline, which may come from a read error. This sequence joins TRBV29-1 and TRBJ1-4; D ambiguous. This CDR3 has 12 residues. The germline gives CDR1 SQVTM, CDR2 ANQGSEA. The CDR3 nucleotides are TGCAGCTGCAGTACAACTAATGAAAAACGGTTTTTT. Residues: CSCSTTNEKRFF. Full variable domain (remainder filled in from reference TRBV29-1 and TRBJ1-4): SAVISQKPSRDICQRGTSLTIQCQVDSQVTMMFWYRQQPGQSLTLIATANQGSEATYESGFVIDKFPISRPNLTFSTLTVSNMSPEDSSIYLCSCSTTNEKRFFGSGTQLSVL.

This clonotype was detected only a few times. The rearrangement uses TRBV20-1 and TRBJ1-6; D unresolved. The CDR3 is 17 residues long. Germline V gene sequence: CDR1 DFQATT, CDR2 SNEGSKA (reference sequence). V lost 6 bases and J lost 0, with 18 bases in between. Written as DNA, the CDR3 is TGCAGTGCAAGAAGCGGAGCGGGGAGCTCCTATAATTCACCCCTCCACTTT. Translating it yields CSARSGAGSSYNSPLHF.

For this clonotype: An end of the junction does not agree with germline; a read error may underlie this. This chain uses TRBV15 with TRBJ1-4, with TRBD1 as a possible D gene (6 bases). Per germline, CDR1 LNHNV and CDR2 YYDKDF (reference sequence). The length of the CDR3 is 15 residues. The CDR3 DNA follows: TGTGCCACCAGCAGACGCTTCGACAGGAATGAAGAACTGTTTTTT. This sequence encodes CATSRRFDRNEELFF.

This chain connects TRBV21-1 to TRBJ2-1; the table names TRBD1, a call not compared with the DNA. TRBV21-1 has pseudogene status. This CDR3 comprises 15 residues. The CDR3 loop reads CASFTTGQSYNEQFF. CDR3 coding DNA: TGTGCCAGCTTTACGACGGGACAGTCTTACAATGAGCAGTTCTTC.

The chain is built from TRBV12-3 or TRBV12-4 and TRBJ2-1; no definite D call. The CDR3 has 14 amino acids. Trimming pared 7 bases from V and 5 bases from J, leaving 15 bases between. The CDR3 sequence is CASKALRRNNEQFF. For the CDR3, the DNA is TGTGCCAGCAAGGCCCTTCGAAGGAACAATGAGCAGTTCTTC.

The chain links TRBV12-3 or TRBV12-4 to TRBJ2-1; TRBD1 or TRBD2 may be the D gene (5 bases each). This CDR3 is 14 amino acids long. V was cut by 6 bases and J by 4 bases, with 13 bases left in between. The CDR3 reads CASSPGPGYNEQFF. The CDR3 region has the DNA TGTGCCAGCAGCCCGGGACCCGGTTACAATGAGCAGTTCTTC.

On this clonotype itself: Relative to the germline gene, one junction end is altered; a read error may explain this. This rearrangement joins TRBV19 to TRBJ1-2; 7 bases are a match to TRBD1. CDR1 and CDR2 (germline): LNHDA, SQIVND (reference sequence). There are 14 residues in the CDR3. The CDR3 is CVSSTGQPSEHYTF. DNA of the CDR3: TGTGTCAGTAGTACGGGACAGCCCTCGGAGCACTACACCTTC.

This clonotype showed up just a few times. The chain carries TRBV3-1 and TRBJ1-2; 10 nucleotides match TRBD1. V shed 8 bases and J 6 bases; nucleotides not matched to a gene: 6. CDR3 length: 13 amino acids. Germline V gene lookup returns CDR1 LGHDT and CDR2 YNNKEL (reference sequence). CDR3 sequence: CASRGGQGNGYTF. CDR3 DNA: TGTGCCAGCCGGGGGGGACAGGGGAATGGCTACACCTTC.

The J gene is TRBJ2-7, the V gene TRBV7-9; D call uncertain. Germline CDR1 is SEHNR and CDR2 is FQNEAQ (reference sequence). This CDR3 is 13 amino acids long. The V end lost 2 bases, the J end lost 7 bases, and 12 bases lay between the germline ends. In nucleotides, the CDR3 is TGTGCCAGCAGCTTACCAACAGAAGGGGAGCAGTACTTC. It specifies CASSLPTEGEQYF.

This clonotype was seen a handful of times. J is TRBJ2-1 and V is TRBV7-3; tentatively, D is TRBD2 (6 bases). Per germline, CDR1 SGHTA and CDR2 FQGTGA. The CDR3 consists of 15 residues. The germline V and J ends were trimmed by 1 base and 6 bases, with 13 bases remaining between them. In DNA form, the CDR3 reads TGTGCCAGCAGCTTAAGCACTAGCTGGGGCAATGAGCAGTTCTTC. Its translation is CASSLSTSWGNEQFF.

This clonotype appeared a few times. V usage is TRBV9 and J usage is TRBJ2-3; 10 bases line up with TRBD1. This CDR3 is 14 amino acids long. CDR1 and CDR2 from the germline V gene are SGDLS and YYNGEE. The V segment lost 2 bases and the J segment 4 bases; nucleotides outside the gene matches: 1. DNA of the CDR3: TGTGCCAGCAGCGTGGGACAGGGGCCAGATACGCAGTATTTT. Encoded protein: CASSVGQGPDTQYF. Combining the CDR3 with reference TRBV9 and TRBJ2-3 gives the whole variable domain DSGVTQTPKHLITATGQRVTLRCSPRSGDLSVYWYQQSLDQGLQFLIQYYNGEERAKGNILERFSAQQFPDLHSELNLSSLELGDSALYFCASSVGQGPDTQYFGPGTRLTVL.

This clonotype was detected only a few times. The CDR3 DNA reads TGTGCCAGCAGTACAGAAGAGCGACTATACAATGAGCAGTTCTTC. It specifies CASSTEERLYNEQFF. The J gene is TRBJ2-1, the V gene TRBV27, with D maybe TRBD2 (5 bases). Deletions cut 5 bases from V and 4 bases from J, with 15 bases between. The CDR3 sequence is 15 residues long. Germline CDR1 is MNHEY and CDR2 is SMNVEV (reference sequence).

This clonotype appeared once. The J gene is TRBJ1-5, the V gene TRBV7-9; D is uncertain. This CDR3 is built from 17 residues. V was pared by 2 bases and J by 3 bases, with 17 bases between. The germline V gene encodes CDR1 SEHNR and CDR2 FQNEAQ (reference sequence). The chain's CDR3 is CASSLLRSEISNQPQHF. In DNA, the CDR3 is TGTGCCAGCAGCTTACTGCGGTCTGAAATTTCCAATCAGCCCCAGCATTTT.

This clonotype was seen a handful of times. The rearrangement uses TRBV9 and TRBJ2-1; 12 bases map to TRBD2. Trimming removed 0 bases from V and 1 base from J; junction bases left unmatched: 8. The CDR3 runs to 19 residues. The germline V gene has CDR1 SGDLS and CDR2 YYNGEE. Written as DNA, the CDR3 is TGTGCCAGCAGCGTAGGTCCTGGAACTAGCGGGGGGTCCTACAATGAGCAGTTCTTC. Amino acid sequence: CASSVGPGTSGGSYNEQFF.

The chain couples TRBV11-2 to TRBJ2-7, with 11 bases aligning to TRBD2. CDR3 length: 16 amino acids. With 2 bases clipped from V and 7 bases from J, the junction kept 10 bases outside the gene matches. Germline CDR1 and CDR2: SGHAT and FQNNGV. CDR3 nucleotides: TGTGCCAGCAGCTTACAATCTAGCGGGAGGACAGAAGAGCAGTACTTC. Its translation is CASSLQSSGRTEEQYF.

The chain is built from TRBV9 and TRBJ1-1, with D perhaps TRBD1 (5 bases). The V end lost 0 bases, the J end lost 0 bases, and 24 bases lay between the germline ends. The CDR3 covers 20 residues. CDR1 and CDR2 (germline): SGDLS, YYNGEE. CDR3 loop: CASSVAKGSGRSGMNTEAFF. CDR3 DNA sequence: TGTGCCAGCAGCGTAGCTAAGGGGTCAGGGCGATCGGGAATGAACACTGAAGCTTTCTTT.

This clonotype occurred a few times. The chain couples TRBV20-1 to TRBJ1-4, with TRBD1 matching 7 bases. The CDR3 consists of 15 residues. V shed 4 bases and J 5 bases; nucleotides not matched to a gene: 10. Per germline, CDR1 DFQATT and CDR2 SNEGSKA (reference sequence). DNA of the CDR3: TGCAGTGCTAAGGGGACAGACATGGGGAATGAAAAACTGTTTTTT. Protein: CSAKGTDMGNEKLFF.

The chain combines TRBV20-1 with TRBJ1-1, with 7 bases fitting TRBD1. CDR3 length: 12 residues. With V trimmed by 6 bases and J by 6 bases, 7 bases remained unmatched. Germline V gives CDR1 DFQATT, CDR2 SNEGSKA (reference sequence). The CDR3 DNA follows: TGCAGTGCACCCTCAGGGGGACCTGAAGCTTTCTTT. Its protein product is CSAPSGGPEAFF.

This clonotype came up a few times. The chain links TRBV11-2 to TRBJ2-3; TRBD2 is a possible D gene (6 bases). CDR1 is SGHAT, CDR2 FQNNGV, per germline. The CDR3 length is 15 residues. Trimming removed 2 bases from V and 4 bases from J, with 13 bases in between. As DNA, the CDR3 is TGTGCCAGCAGCTTATCCGGGCGGAGGGCAGATACGCAGTATTTT. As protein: CASSLSGRRADTQYF.

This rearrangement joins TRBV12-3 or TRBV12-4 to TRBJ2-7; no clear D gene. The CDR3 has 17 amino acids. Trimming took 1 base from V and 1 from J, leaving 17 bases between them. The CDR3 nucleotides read TGTGCCAGCAGTTTAGGACGGGCGACTCGAAATTCCTACGAGCAGTACTTC. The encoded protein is CASSLGRATRNSYEQYF.